Below, 32 T cell receptor beta chains from the same sample are listed, as sequenced in a study of shared clonotypes between healthy human individuals. The repertoire was sequenced with immunoSEQ multiplex PCR; TCRdb's copy has only in-frame clones and lacks some. This sample has 1.6 million or so clones, with 97% to 99% found just once. Sample: naive CD4+ T cells sorted from blood. Documented subset: CD45RA+ positively selected. The receptors were gathered from a man aged 30 to 45 in good health.

This sequence joins TRBV6-5 and TRBJ2-7; perhaps TRBD2 as D (6 bases). Trimming took 4 bases from V and 6 from J, leaving 16 bases between them. CDR3 size: 14 residues. In germline, CDR1 is MNHEY, CDR2 SVGAGI. CDR3 bases: TGTGCCAGCAGTTTCCCCGGGAGTCGCTCCGAGCAGTACTTC. This gives the protein CASSFPGSRSEQYF.

In DNA, the CDR3 is TGCGCCAGCACTCAAGCGGGAGGGACCCAAGAGACCCAGTACTTC. Translated: CASTQAGGTQETQYF. The chain carries TRBV5-1 and TRBJ2-5; TRBD2 agrees at 10 bases. Germline CDR1 SGHRS, CDR2 YFSETQ. The CDR3 contains 15 residues. Unmatched junction bases numbered 6, after V lost 6 bases and J lost 1 base.

The chain has TRBV7-8 and TRBJ2-7; 12 nucleotides align to TRBD2. This CDR3 region has 20 residues. J was trimmed by 2 bases and V by 0 bases; bases with no gene match: 14. Germline V gene sequence: CDR1 SGHVS, CDR2 FQNEAQ. The CDR3 coding sequence is TGTGCCAGCAGCTTAGCCCAGCTACTAGCGGGAGGTCTATTAGCCTACGAGCAGTACTTC. It translates to CASSLAQLLAGGLLAYEQYF.

The V gene is TRBV2, the J gene TRBJ2-7; the D gene could be TRBD1 or TRBD2 (5 bases each). CDR3 length: 14 amino acids. Trimming left V 6 bases short and J 3 bases short, with 15 bases between. CDR1 and CDR2 from the germline V gene are SNHLY and FYNNEI. In nucleotides, the CDR3 is TGTGCCAGCAGCGCCCTGGGGACCCACTACGAGCAGTACTTC. The encoded protein is CASSALGTHYEQYF.

The chain carries TRBV27 and TRBJ2-7; D is unclear. Germline V lookup: CDR1 MNHEY, CDR2 SMNVEV (reference sequence). Trimming shortened V by 8 bases and J by 6 bases, and 8 bases separated the two germline ends. The CDR3 contains 10 residues. The CDR3 sequence is CASGLGEQYF. CDR3 sequence (DNA): TGTGCCAGCGGATTAGGCGAGCAGTACTTC.

This clone came up once. The rearrangement uses TRBV7-6 and TRBJ2-7, with 9 nucleotides matching TRBD2. Trimming took 1 base from V and 2 from J; bases not matched to a gene: 3. The V gene's germline CDR1 is SGHVS and CDR2 FNYEAQ. This CDR3 is 15 amino acids long. DNA of the CDR3: TGTGCCAGCAGCTTAGGGCGGGAGGGACCCTACGAGCAGTACTTC. Its translation is CASSLGREGPYEQYF.

Worth noting for this clone: Other DNA sequences within the sample encode an identical CDR3. This rearrangement joins TRBV7-8 to TRBJ2-5; 11 bases align to TRBD2. This CDR3 comprises 15 residues. V lost 1 base and J lost 4; bases outside the gene matches: 2. Germline V gene lookup returns CDR1 SGHVS and CDR2 FQNEAQ. The CDR3 coding sequence is TGTGCCAGCAGCTTAGAACTAGCGGGAGTAGAGACCCAGTACTTC. As protein: CASSLELAGVETQYF.

The rearrangement links TRBV5-1 to TRBJ2-1, with 7 bases aligning to TRBD2. Germline V gene sequence: CDR1 SGHRS, CDR2 YFSETQ. V lost 0 bases to trimming and J lost 7 bases; unmatched junction nucleotides: 22. CDR3 length: 20 amino acids. The CDR3 loop reads CASSLAGFVDLAALRNEQFF. CDR3 DNA sequence: TGCGCCAGCAGCTTGGCCGGGTTCGTGGACCTAGCGGCACTTCGGAATGAGCAGTTCTTC.

This clone is a singleton in its sample. The chain uses TRBV15 and TRBJ2-3, with D hard to call. Trimming removed 2 bases from V and 0 bases from J, with 9 bases in between. The CDR3 runs to 15 residues. CDR1 is LNHNV, CDR2 YYDKDF, per germline (reference sequence). The DNA for the CDR3 is TGTGCCACCAGCAGACAGGTCCCTAGCACAGATACGCAGTATTTT. Translated, it gives CATSRQVPSTDTQYF.

The rearrangement links TRBV5-6 to TRBJ2-7; D is perhaps TRBD1 or TRBD2 (5 bases each). The CDR3 runs to 13 residues. The V and J ends lost 1 base and 6 bases respectively, with 11 bases between them. Germline-derived CDR1 and CDR2 are SGHDT and YYEEEE. The CDR3 coding sequence is TGTGCCAGCAGCTTGAGAAGGGGAGCCGAGCAGTACTTC. It is translated as CASSLRRGAEQYF.

This clone occurred once. The rearrangement uses TRBV19 and TRBJ2-1; 11 bases line up with TRBD2. CDR1 is LNHDA and CDR2 is SQIVND in the germline V gene (reference sequence). CDR3 length equals 14 residues. The V segment lost 3 bases and the J segment 6 bases; nucleotides outside the gene matches: 1. CDR3 protein: CASSIGLAGNEQFF. DNA for the CDR3: TGTGCCAGTAGTATCGGACTAGCGGGCAATGAGCAGTTCTTC. Based on the CDR3 plus reference TRBV19 and TRBJ2-1, the full variable domain is DGGITQSPKYLFRKEGQNVTLSCEQNLNHDAMYWYRQDPGQGLRLIYYSQIVNDFQKGDIAEGYSVSREKKESFPLTVTSAQKNPTAFYLCASSIGLAGNEQFFGPGTRLTVL.

This clone was detected only once. This chain links TRBV4-3 with TRBJ2-1, with D hard to call. V gave up 3 bases and J gave up 8 bases, with 11 bases separating them. CDR1 is LGHNA, CDR2 YSLEER, per germline. The CDR3 contains 13 residues. CDR3 in amino acids: CASSHQNRDEQFF. The CDR3 nucleotides read TGCGCCAGCAGCCACCAAAACCGCGATGAGCAGTTCTTC.

This sequence joins TRBV27 and TRBJ2-7, with D possibly matching TRBD2 (5 bases). V gave up 2 bases and J gave up 2 bases, with 13 bases separating them. This CDR3 region has 15 residues. Germline values: CDR1 MNHEY, CDR2 SMNVEV (reference sequence). CDR3 sequence reads: CASSLLVRGTYEQYF. The CDR3 nucleotides are TGTGCCAGCAGTTTACTTGTTCGGGGAACCTACGAGCAGTACTTC.

The V and J genes are TRBV6-1 and TRBJ2-7; unclear D gene. Germline loops: CDR1 MNHNS, CDR2 SASEGT. Trimming removed 3 bases at V and 2 bases at J, with 14 bases between. This CDR3 has 15 amino acids. CDR3 protein: CASSETFDTPYEQYF. The DNA for the CDR3 is TGTGCCAGCAGTGAGACTTTTGACACTCCCTACGAGCAGTACTTC.

This sequence joins TRBV7-9 and TRBJ2-1, with D uncertain. Germline V lookup: CDR1 SEHNR, CDR2 FQNEAQ (reference sequence). V was cut by 7 bases and J by 0 bases, with 13 bases left in between. The CDR3 is 15 residues long. The CDR3 DNA reads TGTGCCAGCATTGGGGTTGATTTCTCCTACAATGAGCAGTTCTTC. This sequence encodes CASIGVDFSYNEQFF.

The chain couples TRBV18 to TRBJ1-2; maybe TRBD1 (5 bases). The CDR3 totals 15 residues. Trimming stripped 2 bases from V and 6 bases from J, with 16 bases between. Germline lookup yields CDR1 KGHSH and CDR2 LQKENI. The CDR3 reads CASSPSRQPSHGYTF. DNA of the CDR3: TGTGCCAGCTCACCATCGAGACAGCCTTCTCATGGCTACACCTTC.

The CDR3 is CSVAWTVTHEQYF. CDR3 DNA sequence: TGCAGCGTTGCATGGACAGTTACCCACGAGCAGTACTTC. The chain joins TRBV29-1 to TRBJ2-7, with D tentatively TRBD1 (6 bases). CDR1 is SQVTM, CDR2 ANQGSEA, per germline. Trimming shortened V by 4 bases and J by 5 bases, and 15 bases separated the two germline ends. The CDR3 is 13 residues long.

Points on this clone: The identical CDR3 is also encoded by other nucleotide sequences in the sample. The chain carries TRBV10-3 and TRBJ2-5; D uncertain. The CDR3 loop spans 14 amino acids. The V gene lost 0 bases and the J gene lost 1 base, with 6 bases spanning the gap. Germline lookup yields CDR1 ENHRY and CDR2 SYGVKD. CDR3 DNA sequence: TGTGCCATCAGTGAGTCGCGGACCCAAGAGACCCAGTACTTC. It specifies CAISESRTQETQYF.

This sequence joins TRBV4-3 and TRBJ2-5; 13 bases match TRBD2. Trimming took 1 base from V and 5 from J; bases not matched to a gene: 22. CDR1 and CDR2 from the germline V gene are LGHNA and YSLEER. The CDR3 totals 22 residues. The CDR3 nucleotides are TGCGCCAGCAGCCAAGCCCCCGCTTTCCAAAACCGGGGACTAGCGGGACGGGAGACCCAGTACTTC. It is translated as CASSQAPAFQNRGLAGRETQYF.

The chain joins TRBV10-3 to TRBJ2-1, with a possible D match to TRBD2 (5 bases). The CDR3 runs to 19 residues. The V end was cut by 6 bases, the J end by 5 bases, with 29 bases between. Germline CDR1 and CDR2: ENHRY and SYGVKD. In nucleotides, the CDR3 is TGTGCCATCAGCGGACCGCCACTTGAAGTGAGTGGAGGTCACAATGAGCAGTTCTTC. Translation gives CAISGPPLEVSGGHNEQFF.

This chain links TRBV30 with TRBJ2-1, with D perhaps matching TRBD2 (5 bases). Germline CDR1 is GTSNPN and CDR2 is SVGIG (reference sequence). The CDR3 is 13 residues long. V was shortened by 3 bases and J by 12 bases, with 18 bases between the two germline ends. The CDR3, as DNA: TGTGCCTGGAGGAGATTAGCGTCCCAAGGGCAGTTCTTC. Translation: CAWRRLASQGQFF.

Worth noting for this clone: This sample also contains other DNA sequences that code for the same CDR3. The J gene is TRBJ2-7, the V gene TRBV18, with a weak D call TRBD1 (6 bases). CDR1 is KGHSH, CDR2 LQKENI, per germline. Trimming pared 2 bases from V and 0 bases from J, leaving 8 bases between. CDR3 length: 14 residues. CDR3 in amino acids: CASSPGGSSYEQYF. The CDR3 DNA reads TGTGCCAGCTCACCAGGGGGCTCCTCCTACGAGCAGTACTTC. Supplemented by reference TRBV18 and TRBJ2-7, the full variable domain reads NAGVMQNPRHLVRRRGQEARLRCSPMKGHSHVYWYRQLPEEGLKFMVYLQKENIIDESGMPKERFSAEFPKEGPSILRIQQVVRGDSAAYFCASSPGGSSYEQYFGPGTRLTVT.

V usage is TRBV7-9 and J usage is TRBJ1-1; D is undetermined. Trimming stripped 4 bases from V and 6 bases from J, with 21 bases between. Germline V gene data show CDR1 as SEHNR and CDR2 as FQNEAQ (reference sequence). There are 16 residues in the CDR3. The CDR3 nucleotides are TGTGCCAGCAGCTCCCTCCTCTGGGGTCGCGGACCTGAAGCTTTCTTT. Translated: CASSSLLWGRGPEAFF. The variable domain in full, completed from reference TRBV7-9 and TRBJ1-1, reads DTGVSQNPRHKITKRGQNVTFRCDPISEHNRLYWYRQTLGQGPEFLTYFQNEAQLEKSRLLSDRFSAERPKGSFSTLEIQRTEQGDSAMYLCASSSLLWGRGPEAFFGQGTRLTVV.

V is TRBV7-9 and J is TRBJ1-2; 7 positions agree with TRBD1. Trimming took 1 base from V and 4 from J; bases not matched to a gene: 12. The germline CDR1 and CDR2 sequences are SEHNR and FQNEAQ (reference sequence). The CDR3 length is 17 residues. The CDR3 coding sequence is TGTGCCAGCAGCTTAGGGACAGGCGTGCTGGCTATCTATGGCTACACCTTC. It codes for CASSLGTGVLAIYGYTF.

The rearrangement joins TRBV5-1 to TRBJ2-1; 8 bases are a match to TRBD1. With 0 bases clipped from V and 8 bases from J, the junction kept 13 bases outside the gene matches. The CDR3 extends over 17 amino acids. CDR1 is SGHRS, CDR2 YFSETQ, per germline. The CDR3 bases are TGCGCCAGCAGCTTGGATCCCCCCGGGACAGGAGGTCATGAGCAGTTCTTC. Its protein is CASSLDPPGTGGHEQFF.

The chain has TRBV5-1 and TRBJ2-5; D remains unclear. CDR1 is SGHRS and CDR2 is YFSETQ in the germline V gene. This CDR3 is 15 amino acids long. The V and J ends lost 1 base and 1 base respectively, with 11 bases between them. The CDR3 region has the DNA TGCGCCAGCAGCTTGACTGGGAAGTCCCAAGAGACCCAGTACTTC. Encoded protein: CASSLTGKSQETQYF.

Worth noting for this clone: The same CDR3 arises from other DNA sequences in this sample as well. This chain links TRBV5-1 with TRBJ1-2; 10 bases fit TRBD1. Germline V gene sequence: CDR1 SGHRS, CDR2 YFSETQ. With V trimmed by 2 bases and J by 7 bases, 2 bases remained unmatched. This CDR3 has 13 residues. The CDR3 DNA sequence: TGCGCCAGCAGCTTTGGACAGGGGGGTGGCTACACCTTC. It is translated as CASSFGQGGGYTF.

The chain uses TRBV5-4 and TRBJ2-5; tentatively, D is TRBD1 (5 bases). With 1 base removed from V and 5 bases from J, the gap between germline ends came to 12 bases. Germline V lookup: CDR1 SGHNT, CDR2 YYREEE (reference sequence). This CDR3 is built from 14 residues. DNA of the CDR3: TGTGCCAGCAGCTTGTGGGGCAGGTCGGAGACCCAGTACTTC. As protein: CASSLWGRSETQYF.

This chain connects TRBV2 to TRBJ1-5; TRBD1 matches 9 bases. CDR3 length equals 16 residues. Trimming at V came to 5 bases and at J to 3 bases, leaving 8 bases not matched to a gene. Germline V gene data show CDR1 as SNHLY and CDR2 as FYNNEI. CDR3: CASSLTGGEINQPQHF. CDR3 nucleotides: TGTGCCAGCAGTCTGACAGGGGGTGAAATCAATCAGCCCCAGCATTTT.

In its sample, this clone was seen once. The DNA of the CDR3 is TGTGCCAGCAGTTCCAGGACTAGACTCGACGGCATCGGGGAGCTGTTTTTT. The encoded protein is CASSSRTRLDGIGELFF. This chain joins TRBV27 and TRBJ2-2, with 7 bases matching TRBD2. CDR3 length: 17 residues. Germline CDR1 MNHEY, CDR2 SMNVEV (reference sequence). The J segment lost 7 bases and the V segment lost 4 bases, leaving 15 bases of the junction unmatched.

The chain couples TRBV10-3 to TRBJ1-4; tentative D call: TRBD1 (6 bases). This CDR3 comprises 13 residues. The germline CDR1 and CDR2 sequences are ENHRY and SYGVKD. V was trimmed by 2 bases and J by 8 bases, leaving 9 bases between them. This CDR3 reads CAISEPGTEKLFF. CDR3 nucleotide sequence: TGTGCCATCAGTGAGCCCGGGACAGAAAAACTGTTTTTT.

The chain employs TRBV29-1 and TRBJ2-3, with 7 bases fitting TRBD2. This CDR3 has 14 residues. Germline V gene sequence: CDR1 SQVTM, CDR2 ANQGSEA. Trimming cost V 6 bases and J 4 bases; bases outside gene matches: 10. CDR3 DNA: TGCAGCGTCGGTAGCGGCGGGAGCGCAGATACGCAGTATTTT. Residues: CSVGSGGSADTQYF.